One and the same sample provided the 27 T cell receptor beta chains below, sequenced in a study of shared clonotypes between healthy human individuals. Naive CD8 cells comprised CD45RO-negative, CCR7-positively selected cells, excluding terminally differentiated effector memory CD45RA+ cells. Profiling relied on immunoSEQ multiplex PCR, and the TCRdb table lists in-frame clones only, not all of them. Of more than 2 million clones listed, about 95% were seen once; the top ten hold about 1.1%. The sample comprised naive CD8+ T cells sorted from blood. The receptors were gathered from a man aged 18 to 35 in good health.

Points on this clone: The same CDR3 arises from other DNA sequences in this sample as well. This chain uses TRBV27 with TRBJ2-7; 9 bases agree with TRBD1. Germline V gene lookup returns CDR1 MNHEY and CDR2 SMNVEV (reference sequence). Losses at the gene ends were 6 bases for V and 2 bases for J; bases not matched to a gene: 2. The CDR3 extends over 13 amino acids. The CDR3 nucleotides read TGTGCCAGCAGACGACAGGGGGCCTACGAGCAGTACTTC. Amino acid sequence: CASRRQGAYEQYF.

The rearrangement links TRBV30 to TRBJ1-1; 8 bases match TRBD1. Germline trimming cut 0 bases from V and 1 base from J; bases unmatched to any gene: 10. This CDR3 spans 17 amino acids. CDR1 GTSNPN and CDR2 SVGIG come from the germline V gene (reference sequence). The CDR3 region is CAWSVKTGDSRNTEAFF. Here the CDR3 DNA reads TGTGCCTGGAGTGTTAAGACAGGGGATTCGAGGAACACTGAAGCTTTCTTT.

The V call is TRBV28, the J call TRBJ1-4, with 7 bases fitting TRBD1. Germline CDR1 is MDHEN and CDR2 is SYDVKM. V shed 4 bases, J shed 4 bases, and the junction held 15 bases outside the gene matches. The CDR3 is 18 residues long. For the CDR3, the DNA is TGTGCCAGCAGTTGGGGCATCTATACACAGGGGAATAATGAAAAACTGTTTTTT. Translation: CASSWGIYTQGNNEKLFF.

This chain joins TRBV7-2 and TRBJ2-7; a possible D gene is TRBD2 (6 bases). Per germline, CDR1 SGHTA and CDR2 FQGNSA. CDR3 length: 15 amino acids. V was trimmed by 1 base and J by 3 bases, leaving 13 bases between them. The CDR3 reads CASSLGGGRDYEQYF. The CDR3 nucleotides are TGTGCCAGCAGCTTAGGGGGTGGGCGGGACTACGAGCAGTACTTC.

This chain links TRBV7-9 with TRBJ2-3, with TRBD2 matching over 10 bases. The CDR3 has 17 amino acids. V lost 4 bases and J lost 3; bases outside the gene matches: 10. CDR1 is SEHNR, CDR2 FQNEAQ, per germline (reference sequence). The CDR3: CASSSSTPSGGTDTQYF. The CDR3 nucleotides read TGTGCCAGCAGCTCGTCGACCCCTAGCGGGGGAACAGATACGCAGTATTTT. The whole variable domain, remainder taken from reference TRBV7-9 and TRBJ2-3, is DTGVSQNPRHKITKRGQNVTFRCDPISEHNRLYWYRQTLGQGPEFLTYFQNEAQLEKSRLLSDRFSAERPKGSFSTLEIQRTEQGDSAMYLCASSSSTPSGGTDTQYFGPGTRLTVL.

This rearrangement joins TRBV7-2 to TRBJ1-4; D is unresolved. This CDR3 is built from 15 residues. Germline CDR1 and CDR2: SGHTA and FQGNSA. The germline V and J ends were trimmed by 1 base and 0 bases, with 6 bases remaining between them. The CDR3 region has the DNA TGTGCCAGCAGCTTAGAGCGGACAACTAATGAAAAACTGTTTTTT. Translation gives CASSLERTTNEKLFF.

This clone was observed a single time. Other DNA sequences in the sample encode the same CDR3. The gene calls are TRBV7-9 and TRBJ2-3; D is perhaps TRBD1 (6 bases). The germline V gene has CDR1 SEHNR and CDR2 FQNEAQ (reference sequence). V was shortened by 3 bases and J by 0 bases, with 10 bases between the two germline ends. The CDR3 consists of 15 residues. The CDR3 here is CASSLGALSTDTQYF. The CDR3 coding sequence is TGTGCCAGCAGCTTGGGGGCCCTAAGCACAGATACGCAGTATTTT.

The V call is TRBV19, the J call TRBJ2-7; 9 positions match TRBD1. J lost 1 base, V lost 3 bases, and 7 bases had no gene match. Germline CDR1 reads LNHDA; CDR2 reads SQIVND (reference sequence). The CDR3 has 16 residues. Written as DNA, the CDR3 is TGTGCCAGTAGTATGTTCGACAGGGGGTCGTCCTACGAGCAGTACTTC. Amino acids: CASSMFDRGSSYEQYF.

V gene TRBV19 combines with J gene TRBJ2-1; TRBD1 is a possible D gene (5 bases). The germline V gene has CDR1 LNHDA and CDR2 SQIVND (reference sequence). CDR3 length: 16 amino acids. Trimming pared 8 bases from V and 6 bases from J, leaving 23 bases between. In nucleotides, the CDR3 is TGTGCCAGTTGCTTGGCAGGGCTTTTTTATTGCAATGAGCAGTTCTTC. Protein: CASCLAGLFYCNEQFF. The variable domain in full, completed from reference TRBV19 and TRBJ2-1, reads DGGITQSPKYLFRKEGQNVTLSCEQNLNHDAMYWYRQDPGQGLRLIYYSQIVNDFQKGDIAEGYSVSREKKESFPLTVTSAQKNPTAFYLCASCLAGLFYCNEQFFGPGTRLTVL.

The V gene is TRBV27, the J gene TRBJ1-2; a possible D gene is TRBD1 (5 bases). Trimming removed 6 bases from V and 2 bases from J, with 13 bases in between. This CDR3 region has 14 residues. CDR1 MNHEY and CDR2 SMNVEV come from the germline V gene (reference sequence). This chain's CDR3 is CASRPREANYGYTF. The CDR3 nucleotides read TGTGCCAGCAGACCCAGGGAGGCCAACTATGGCTACACCTTC.

The rearrangement uses TRBV6-5 and TRBJ1-1, with D uncertain. Looked up from germline, CDR1 is MNHEY and CDR2 is SVGAGI. The CDR3 has 16 amino acids. The V end lost 4 bases, the J end lost 1 base, and 16 bases lay between the germline ends. The CDR3 loop reads CASSWLQHRGNTEAFF. The CDR3 coding sequence is TGTGCCAGCAGTTGGCTACAACACCGAGGGAACACTGAAGCTTTCTTT.

The rearrangement links TRBV18 to TRBJ2-2, with D perhaps matching TRBD1 (6 bases). There are 14 residues in the CDR3. The germline gives CDR1 KGHSH, CDR2 LQKENI. Trimming shortened V by 3 bases and J by 4 bases, and 9 bases separated the two germline ends. This CDR3 is CASSPSTGTGELFF. The DNA of the CDR3 is TGTGCCAGCTCACCCTCGACAGGCACCGGGGAGCTGTTTTTT.

V usage is TRBV13 and J usage is TRBJ1-5; D perhaps matches TRBD1 (5 bases). CDR1 and CDR2 from the germline V gene are PRHDT and FYEKMQ (reference sequence). The length of the CDR3 is 15 residues. V gave up 3 bases and J gave up 1 base, with 10 bases separating them. CDR3 sequence reads: CASSFGGTSNQPQHF. The CDR3 DNA reads TGTGCCAGCAGCTTTGGCGGGACGAGCAATCAGCCCCAGCATTTT.

The chain carries TRBV6-1 and TRBJ2-7; 12 bases map to TRBD2. Germline CDR1 and CDR2: MNHNS and SASEGT. Unmatched junction bases numbered 7, after V lost 6 bases and J lost 4 bases. This CDR3 is 15 amino acids long. The CDR3 spells CASSTLAGGPYEQYF. Written as DNA, the CDR3 is TGTGCCAGCAGCACTCTAGCGGGGGGGCCTTACGAGCAGTACTTC.

The chain is built from TRBV11-2 and TRBJ1-6; 9 bases match TRBD1. Per germline, CDR1 SGHAT and CDR2 FQNNGV. The CDR3 totals 14 residues. After removal of 5 bases from V and 9 bases from J, the junction contained 5 bases not matched to a gene. CDR3 in amino acids: CASSPGTGPSPLHF. The DNA of the CDR3 is TGTGCCAGCAGCCCCGGGACAGGGCCTTCACCCCTCCACTTT.

The chain links TRBV5-4 to TRBJ2-7, with D unresolved. Germline V CDR1 and CDR2: SGHNT, YYREEE (reference sequence). Trimming shortened V by 3 bases and J by 1 base, and 5 bases separated the two germline ends. The CDR3 is made up of 12 amino acids. Here the CDR3 DNA reads TGTGCCAGCAGCTATCAATCCTACGAGCAGTACTTC. Its protein is CASSYQSYEQYF.

This sequence joins TRBV7-6 and TRBJ2-7; 13 nucleotides line up with TRBD2. The germline V gene encodes CDR1 SGHVS and CDR2 FNYEAQ. The CDR3 extends over 16 amino acids. V trimming: 3 bases; J trimming: 1 base; junction bases outside the gene matches: 3. The CDR3 coding sequence is TGTGCCAGCAGCTTCGGGACTAGCGGGACGTCCTACGAGCAGTACTTC. Protein sequence: CASSFGTSGTSYEQYF.

The J gene is TRBJ2-7, the V gene TRBV5-6; D remains ambiguous. The CDR3 contains 14 residues. Germline-derived CDR1 and CDR2 are SGHDT and YYEEEE. Trimming left V 4 bases short and J 2 bases short, with 13 bases between. DNA of the CDR3: TGTGCCAGCAGCAGGAGTCTTACGACCTACGAGCAGTACTTC. This translates into CASSRSLTTYEQYF.

This chain joins TRBV27 and TRBJ1-5, with 10 positions matching TRBD1. Unmatched junction bases numbered 10, after V lost 5 bases and J lost 6 bases. The CDR3 extends over 16 amino acids. Germline V CDR1 and CDR2: MNHEY, SMNVEV (reference sequence). CDR3: CASSGTGTGVVQPQHF. CDR3 nucleotides: TGTGCCAGCAGTGGAACCGGGACAGGGGTTGTTCAGCCCCAGCATTTT.

The rearrangement joins TRBV19 to TRBJ2-2; D unclear. CDR1 and CDR2 from the germline V gene are LNHDA and SQIVND (reference sequence). Trimming pared 0 bases from V and 4 bases from J, leaving 9 bases between. The CDR3 consists of 15 residues. DNA of the CDR3: TGTGCCAGTAGTATAGATTTCCGAGGCACCGGGGAGCTGTTTTTT. Its translation: CASSIDFRGTGELFF.

The chain couples TRBV27 to TRBJ2-5, with 9 bases matching TRBD1. The CDR3 is 16 residues long. V lost 5 bases to trimming and J lost 5 bases; unmatched junction nucleotides: 12. CDR1 and CDR2 (germline): MNHEY, SMNVEV (reference sequence). The CDR3 loop reads CASSPGTGRFEETQYF. The CDR3, as DNA: TGTGCCAGCAGTCCGGGGACAGGGCGATTTGAGGAGACCCAGTACTTC.

As regards this clone: Other DNA variants within this sample encode the same CDR3. The genes are TRBV9 and TRBJ2-7; 7 bases align to TRBD2. V dropped 2 bases and J dropped 2; count of bases not matched to a gene: 4. Germline loops: CDR1 SGDLS, CDR2 YYNGEE. The CDR3 has 14 amino acids. CDR3 region: CASSVGGSTYEQYF. The CDR3 coding sequence is TGTGCCAGCAGCGTGGGGGGGTCGACCTACGAGCAGTACTTC.

V is TRBV27 and J is TRBJ2-1, with a weak D call TRBD2 (6 bases). Per germline, CDR1 MNHEY and CDR2 SMNVEV (reference sequence). The CDR3 contains 16 residues. Trimming removed 4 bases from V and 0 bases from J, with 13 bases in between. This CDR3 reads CASSSPGLSSYNEQFF. The CDR3 DNA reads as TGTGCCAGCAGTTCTCCGGGACTGAGCTCCTACAATGAGCAGTTCTTC.

As DNA, the CDR3 is TGTGCCAGCAGCGGGCAGTCAGATACGCAGTATTTT. The encoded protein is CASSGQSDTQYF. The chain links TRBV7-9 to TRBJ2-3; D uncertain. CDR1 SEHNR and CDR2 FQNEAQ come from the germline V gene (reference sequence). CDR3 length equals 12 residues. Trimming removed 5 bases from V and 4 bases from J, with 7 bases in between.

The chain uses TRBV7-2 and TRBJ2-2; 10 bases align to TRBD2. The J segment lost 7 bases and the V segment lost 4 bases, leaving 9 bases of the junction unmatched. Germline assignment: CDR1 SGHTA and CDR2 FQGNSA. The CDR3 covers 16 residues. This CDR3 reads CASSSEREGLGGELFF. The CDR3 DNA sequence: TGTGCCAGCAGCTCCGAGCGGGAGGGCCTGGGCGGGGAGCTGTTTTTT.

The chain links TRBV2 to TRBJ2-7; D possibly matches TRBD1 or TRBD2 (6 bases each). The CDR3 spans 16 residues. Germline V CDR1 and CDR2: SNHLY, FYNNEI. The V end was cut by 3 bases, the J end by 4 bases, with 19 bases between. The CDR3 here is CASSDGGAEGEYEQYF. The CDR3 DNA reads as TGTGCCAGCAGTGACGGGGGCGCCGAGGGTGAATACGAGCAGTACTTC.

The chain uses TRBV4-2 and TRBJ1-3, with D perhaps matching TRBD1 (5 bases). Between the trimmed V and J ends, which lost 0 bases and 3 bases, there was a span of 15 bases. The germline V gene encodes CDR1 LGHNA and CDR2 YNFKEQ. The length of the CDR3 is 17 residues. CDR3 nucleotides: TGTGCCAGCAGCCAAGATTCCGAGGGGCCGGTTGGAAACACCATATATTTT. As protein: CASSQDSEGPVGNTIYF.